Sequencing of this T cell receptor beta chain was carried out in a study of blood T cells in healthy people across ages. Points from the study as a whole: Diversity of TCR beta per million T cells declined in a roughly linear way with age.

Through a sample-barcoded 5' primer and a J-beta primer mix, a second PCR was run for 7 to 11 cycles. Every molecule of cDNA carried a tag from a template-switch adaptor with 12 random nucleotides. In TCRdb, the 5' RACE reads were re-called with MiXCR into one record per CDR3 protein. Found here are approximately 800,000 distinct CDR3 sequences, approximately 59% of them singletons; the top ten hold roughly 25%. As regards this clonotype: Its target is unknown. Being one base from a much bigger clone, this may be a read error.

This CDR3 contains 15 residues. Germline V gives CDR1 ENHRY, CDR2 SYGVKD. The gene calls are TRBV10-3 and TRBJ2-7; D is tentatively TRBD1 or TRBD2 (5 bases each). The clonotype was recovered from a man in his thirties or forties in good health. The sample was blood. The CDR3 sequence: CAISEGGRKSYDQYF. CDR3 DNA sequence: TGTGCCATCAGTGAGGGGGGACGAAAAAGCTACGATCAGTACTTC.